This TCR beta chain was identified in a study of T cells after yellow fever vaccination. The overall study: Fractions containing few cells were prepared with SMART-Seq v4 Ultra Low Input.

CDR1 and CDR2 from the germline V gene are DFQATT and SNEGSKA (reference sequence). The J segment lost 6 bases and the V segment lost 4 bases, leaving 12 bases of the junction unmatched. The CDR3 consists of 15 residues. A universal primer site and UMIs were added as TCR cDNA was made by 5'RACE template switching. One entry per CDR3 protein, called by TCRdb with MiXCR from the 5' RACE reads. This sample has approximately 550,000 distinct CDR3 sequences, with roughly 12% found just once. The sequences come from PBMCs, collected on the day of the yellow fever booster vaccination. This chain uses TRBV20-1 with TRBJ2-3, with 8 positions matching TRBD2. This TCR derives from a man aged 30-40 years who received the YFV17D yellow fever vaccine. CDR3 coding DNA: TGCAGTGCTAACGACCGTCGAGCGGGAGTTGATACGCAGTATTTT. Translated, it gives CSANDRRAGVDTQYF.